This T cell receptor beta chain was captured by sequencing in a study of blood T cell repertoires in COVID-19. Study in general: PBMCs, B-cell-depleted T cells, or T cells provided the cDNA or gDNA that made up the material.

Authors' analysis steps: Reference gene primer amplification gave nucleated cell count estimates. Using immunoSEQ multiplex PCR, the repertoire was profiled, and TCRdb retains in-frame clones only, with some absent. V and J calls and clone size come straight from that table; D and trimming were deduced from the DNA. This table holds over 200,000 clones, roughly four fifths found once. This clone was seen a handful of times. V lost 1 base to trimming and J lost 3 bases, with 6 bases between them. Germline V gene lookup returns CDR1 SGHTA and CDR2 FQGTGA. This CDR3 region has 13 residues. The TCR sequence derives from a woman in her thirties or forties with acute or convalescent COVID-19. Source material: peripheral blood. The chain is built from TRBV7-3 and TRBJ1-1; no clear D. CDR3 in DNA: TGTGCCAGCAGCTTAAACACAGACACTGAAGCTTTCTTT. As protein: CASSLNTDTEAFF.